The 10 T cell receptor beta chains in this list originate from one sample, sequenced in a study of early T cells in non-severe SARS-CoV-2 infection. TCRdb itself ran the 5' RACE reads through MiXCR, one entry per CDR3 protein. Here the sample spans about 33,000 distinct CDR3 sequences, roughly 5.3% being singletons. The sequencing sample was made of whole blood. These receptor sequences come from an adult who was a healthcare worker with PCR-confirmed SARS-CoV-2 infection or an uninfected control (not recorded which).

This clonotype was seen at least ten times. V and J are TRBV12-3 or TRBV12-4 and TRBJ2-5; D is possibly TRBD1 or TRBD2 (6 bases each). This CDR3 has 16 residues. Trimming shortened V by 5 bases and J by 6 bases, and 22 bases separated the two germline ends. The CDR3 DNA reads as TGTGCCAGCAGTCTCCCAGGGGCGGGGCAGTGGAAGACCCAGTACTTC. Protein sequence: CASSLPGAGQWKTQYF.

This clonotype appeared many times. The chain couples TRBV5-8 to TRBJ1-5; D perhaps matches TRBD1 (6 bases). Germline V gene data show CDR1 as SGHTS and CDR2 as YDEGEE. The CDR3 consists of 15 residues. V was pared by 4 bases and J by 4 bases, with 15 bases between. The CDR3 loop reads CASSMEGTINQPQHF. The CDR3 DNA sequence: TGTGCCAGCAGCATGGAAGGGACAATTAATCAGCCCCAGCATTTT.

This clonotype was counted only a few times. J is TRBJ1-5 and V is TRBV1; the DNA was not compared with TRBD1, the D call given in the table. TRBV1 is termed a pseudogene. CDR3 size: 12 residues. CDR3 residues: CTSSRAGHPEHF. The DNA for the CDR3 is TGCACCAGCAGCCGTGCGGGACATCCGGAGCATTTT.

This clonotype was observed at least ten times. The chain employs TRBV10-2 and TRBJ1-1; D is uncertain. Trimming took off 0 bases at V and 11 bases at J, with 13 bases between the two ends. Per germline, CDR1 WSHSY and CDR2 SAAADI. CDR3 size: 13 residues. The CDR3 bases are TGCGCCAGCAGTGAGTCGGAGGCCACCACGGCTTTCTTT. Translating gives CASSESEATTAFF.

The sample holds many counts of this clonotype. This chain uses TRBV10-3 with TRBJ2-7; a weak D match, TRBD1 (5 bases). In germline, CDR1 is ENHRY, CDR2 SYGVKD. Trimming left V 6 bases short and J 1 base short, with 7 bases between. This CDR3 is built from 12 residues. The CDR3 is CAISDSSYEQYF. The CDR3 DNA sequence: TGTGCCATCAGCGACAGTTCCTACGAGCAGTACTTC.

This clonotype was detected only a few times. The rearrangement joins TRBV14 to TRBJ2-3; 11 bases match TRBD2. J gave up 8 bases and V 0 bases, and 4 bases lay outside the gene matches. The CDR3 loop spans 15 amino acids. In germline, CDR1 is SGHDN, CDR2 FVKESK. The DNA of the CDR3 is TGTGCCAGCAGCCAAGATCGCCTAGCGGGAGGTACGCAGTATTTT. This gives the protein CASSQDRLAGGTQYF.

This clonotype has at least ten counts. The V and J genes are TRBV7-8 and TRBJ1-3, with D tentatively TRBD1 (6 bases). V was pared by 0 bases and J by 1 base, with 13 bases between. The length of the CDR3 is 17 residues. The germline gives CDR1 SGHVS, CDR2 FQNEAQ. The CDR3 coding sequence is TGTGCCAGCAGCTTAGCCTCCCTGGGGACATCTGGAAACACCATATATTTT. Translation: CASSLASLGTSGNTIYF.

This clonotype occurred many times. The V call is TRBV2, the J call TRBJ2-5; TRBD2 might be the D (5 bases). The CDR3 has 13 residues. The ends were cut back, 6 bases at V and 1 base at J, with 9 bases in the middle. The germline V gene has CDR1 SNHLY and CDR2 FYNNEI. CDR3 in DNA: TGTGCCAGCAGCCAGGACTTCCAAGAGACCCAGTACTTC. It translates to CASSQDFQETQYF.

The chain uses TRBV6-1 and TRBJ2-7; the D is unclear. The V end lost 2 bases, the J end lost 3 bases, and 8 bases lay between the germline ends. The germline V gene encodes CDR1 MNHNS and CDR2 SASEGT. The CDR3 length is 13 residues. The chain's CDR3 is CASSESPGYEQYF. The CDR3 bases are TGTGCCAGCAGTGAATCGCCAGGCTACGAGCAGTACTTC.

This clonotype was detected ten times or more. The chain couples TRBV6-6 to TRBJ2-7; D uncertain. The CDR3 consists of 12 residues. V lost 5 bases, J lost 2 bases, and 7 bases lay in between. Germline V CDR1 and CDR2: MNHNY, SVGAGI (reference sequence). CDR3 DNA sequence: TGTGCCAGCAGTGACCCAGCCTACGAGCAGTACTTC. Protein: CASSDPAYEQYF.